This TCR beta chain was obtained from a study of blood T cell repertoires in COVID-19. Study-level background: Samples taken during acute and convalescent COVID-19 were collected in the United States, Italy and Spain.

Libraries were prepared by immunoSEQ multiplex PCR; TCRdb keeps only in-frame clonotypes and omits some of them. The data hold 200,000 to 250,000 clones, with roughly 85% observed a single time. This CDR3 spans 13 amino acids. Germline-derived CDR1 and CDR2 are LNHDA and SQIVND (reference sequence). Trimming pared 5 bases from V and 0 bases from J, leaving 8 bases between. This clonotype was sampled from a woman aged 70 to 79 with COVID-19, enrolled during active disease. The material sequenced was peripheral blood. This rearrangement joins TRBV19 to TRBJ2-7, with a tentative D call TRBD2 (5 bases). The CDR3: CASSVGLSYEQYF. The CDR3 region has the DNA TGTGCCAGTAGTGTCGGACTCTCCTACGAGCAGTACTTC.